The 10 T cell receptor beta chains below were found in one sample sequenced in a study of T-cell memory formation after mild COVID-19. TCRdb processed the 5' RACE reads anew with MiXCR; each CDR3 protein has one entry. The table includes about 610,000 distinct CDR3 sequences, around a sixth detected once. Sequenced: PBMCs or a T cell subset sorted from them (not recorded which). The origin of the receptors is an adult woman who had mild COVID-19 (a few samples of this study predate the infection). Cell type and time point are not known.

This clonotype was counted between two and nine times. CDR3 sequence: CASSLAPPTANYGYTF. CDR3 bases: TGTGCCAGCAGCTTAGCCCCTCCGACAGCGAACTATGGCTACACCTTC. This sequence joins TRBV7-2 and TRBJ1-2; TRBD1 is a possible D gene (5 bases). Trimming removed 0 bases from V and 2 bases from J, with 13 bases in between. The CDR3 length is 16 residues. Germline V lookup: CDR1 SGHTA, CDR2 FQGNSA.

In this sample, this clonotype turned up many times. This sequence joins TRBV7-2 and TRBJ1-1; D is undetermined. The CDR3 has 12 amino acids. Germline CDR1 SGHTA, CDR2 FQGNSA. V gave up 3 bases and J gave up 5 bases, with 7 bases separating them. CDR3 loop: CASSFRATEAFF. CDR3 DNA: TGTGCCAGCAGCTTTAGGGCAACTGAAGCTTTCTTT.

This clonotype showed up just a few times. Here the CDR3 reads CASSFLGDQYF. CDR3 in DNA: TGTGCCAGCAGCTTCTTGGGAGACCAGTACTTC. J is TRBJ2-7 and V is TRBV7-2; maybe TRBD2 (5 bases). From germline, CDR1 is SGHTA and CDR2 FQGNSA. Between the trimmed V and J ends, which lost 3 bases and 10 bases, there was a span of 10 bases. The CDR3 is made up of 11 amino acids.

The table lists this clonotype with a few counts. The CDR3 is CASSYGAAGVYNEQFF. In DNA form, the CDR3 reads TGCGCCAGCAGCTATGGGGCGGCGGGGGTGTACAATGAGCAGTTCTTC. V is TRBV4-1 and J is TRBJ2-1; TRBD2 matches at 7 bases. The ends lost 5 bases at V and 4 bases at J; junction bases unmatched: 11. Germline CDR1 reads MGHRA; CDR2 reads YSYEKL. The CDR3 runs to 16 residues.

This clonotype was seen a handful of times. The gene calls are TRBV30 and TRBJ2-1; D unclear. The CDR3 totals 13 residues. The V end lost 3 bases, the J end lost 8 bases, and 14 bases lay between the germline ends. Germline V gene lookup returns CDR1 GTSNPN and CDR2 SVGIG (reference sequence). CDR3 loop: CAWSLRRTDEQFF. Here the CDR3 DNA reads TGTGCCTGGAGCCTGAGACGGACGGATGAGCAGTTCTTC.

This clonotype was seen only a few times. V gene TRBV7-2 combines with J gene TRBJ2-2; D remains ambiguous. Germline V lookup: CDR1 SGHTA, CDR2 FQGNSA. V lost 3 bases and J 8 bases, leaving 13 bases between the germline ends. The CDR3 runs 14 residues. This CDR3 is CASSFELRPGELFF. CDR3 bases: TGTGCCAGCAGCTTTGAACTTCGGCCGGGGGAGCTGTTTTTT.

This clonotype appeared many times. This sequence joins TRBV5-6 and TRBJ2-1; 9 nucleotides align to TRBD1. V lost 3 bases and J lost 8; bases outside the gene matches: 9. CDR1 SGHDT and CDR2 YYEEEE come from the germline V gene. The CDR3 extends over 15 amino acids. The CDR3 protein is CASSSAGQGPDEQFF. In nucleotides, the CDR3 is TGTGCCAGCAGCTCGGCTGGACAGGGGCCCGATGAGCAGTTCTTC.

For this clonotype: Compared with germline, one end of the junction differs, possibly owing to a read error. The chain is built from TRBV10-3 and TRBJ2-2; D call uncertain. The CDR3 extends over 14 amino acids. The germline gives CDR1 ENHRY, CDR2 SYGVKD. The CDR3 reads CAISESTKTGELFF. The CDR3 DNA sequence: TGTGCCATCAGTGAGTCCACGAAAACCGGGGAGCTGTTTTTT.

The genes are TRBV19 and TRBJ2-7; D unclear. Trimming stripped 1 base from V and 3 bases from J, with 7 bases between. Germline V gene data show CDR1 as LNHDA and CDR2 as SQIVND (reference sequence). This CDR3 region has 13 residues. CDR3 amino acids: CASSIVLSYEQYF. CDR3 nucleotide sequence: TGTGCCAGTAGTATAGTTCTCAGCTACGAGCAGTACTTC.

This clonotype has just a few counts. This chain uses TRBV5-1 with TRBJ2-1; TRBD1 matches 9 bases. The germline gives CDR1 SGHRS, CDR2 YFSETQ. Trimming removed 4 bases from V and 12 bases from J; junction bases left unmatched: 8. The CDR3 has 13 amino acids. The CDR3 is CASSPGTGSRQFF. CDR3 DNA sequence: TGCGCCAGCAGCCCCGGGACAGGGAGTCGGCAGTTCTTC. The full variable domain, rest sourced from reference TRBV5-1 and TRBJ2-1, is KAGVTQTPRYLIKTRGQQVTLSCSPISGHRSVSWYQQTPGQGLQFLFEYFSETQRNKGNFPGRFSGRQFSNSRSEMNVSTLELGDSALYLCASSPGTGSRQFFGPGTRLTVL.